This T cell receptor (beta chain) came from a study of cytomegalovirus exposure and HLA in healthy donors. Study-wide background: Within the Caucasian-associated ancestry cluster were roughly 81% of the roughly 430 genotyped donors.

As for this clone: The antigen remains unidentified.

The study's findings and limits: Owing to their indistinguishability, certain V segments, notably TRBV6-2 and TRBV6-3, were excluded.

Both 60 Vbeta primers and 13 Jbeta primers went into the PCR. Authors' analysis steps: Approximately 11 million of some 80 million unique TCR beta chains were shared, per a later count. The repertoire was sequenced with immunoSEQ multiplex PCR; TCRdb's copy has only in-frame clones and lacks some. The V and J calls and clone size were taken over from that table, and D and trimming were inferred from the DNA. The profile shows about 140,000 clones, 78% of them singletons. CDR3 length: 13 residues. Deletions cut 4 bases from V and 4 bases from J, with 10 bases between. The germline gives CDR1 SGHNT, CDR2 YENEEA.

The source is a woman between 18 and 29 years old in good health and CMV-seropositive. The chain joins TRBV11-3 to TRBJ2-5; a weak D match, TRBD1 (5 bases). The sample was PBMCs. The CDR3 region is CASSSTGGETQYF. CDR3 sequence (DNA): TGTGCCAGCAGCTCAACAGGTGGAGAGACCCAGTACTTC.